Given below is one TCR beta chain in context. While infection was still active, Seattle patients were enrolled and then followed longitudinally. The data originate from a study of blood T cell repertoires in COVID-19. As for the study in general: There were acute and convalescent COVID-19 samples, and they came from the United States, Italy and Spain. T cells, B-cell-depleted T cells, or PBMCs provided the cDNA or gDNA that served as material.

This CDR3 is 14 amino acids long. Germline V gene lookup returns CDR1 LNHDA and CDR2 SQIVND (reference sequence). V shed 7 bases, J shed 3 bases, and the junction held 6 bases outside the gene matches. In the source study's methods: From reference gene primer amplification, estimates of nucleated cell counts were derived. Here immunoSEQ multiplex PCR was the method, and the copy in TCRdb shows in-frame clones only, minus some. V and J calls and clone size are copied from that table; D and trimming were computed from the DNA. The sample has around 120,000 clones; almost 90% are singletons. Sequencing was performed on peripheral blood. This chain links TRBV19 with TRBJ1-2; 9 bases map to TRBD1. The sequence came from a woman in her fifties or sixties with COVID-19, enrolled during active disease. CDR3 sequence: CASTTDRGDYGYTF. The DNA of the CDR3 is TGTGCCAGTACCACGGACAGGGGAGACTATGGCTACACCTTC.